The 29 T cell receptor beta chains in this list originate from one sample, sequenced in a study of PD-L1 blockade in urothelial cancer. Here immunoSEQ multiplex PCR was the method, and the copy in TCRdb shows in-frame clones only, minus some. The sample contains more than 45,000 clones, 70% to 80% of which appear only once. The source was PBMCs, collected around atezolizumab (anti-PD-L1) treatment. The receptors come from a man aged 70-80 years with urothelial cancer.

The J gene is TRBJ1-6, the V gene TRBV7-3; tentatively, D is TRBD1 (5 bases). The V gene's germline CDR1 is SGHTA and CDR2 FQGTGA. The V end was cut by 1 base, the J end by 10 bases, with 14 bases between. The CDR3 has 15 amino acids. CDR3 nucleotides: TGTGCCAGCAGCTTAAATAGTGGGGGGGGGTCACCCCTCCACTTT. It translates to CASSLNSGGGSPLHF.

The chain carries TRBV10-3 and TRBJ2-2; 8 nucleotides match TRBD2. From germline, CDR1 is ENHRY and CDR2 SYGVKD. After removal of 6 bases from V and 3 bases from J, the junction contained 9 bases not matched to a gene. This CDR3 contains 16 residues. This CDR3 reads CAIRETKREHTGELFF. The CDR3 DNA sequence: TGTGCCATCAGAGAGACTAAGCGGGAGCACACCGGGGAGCTGTTTTTT.

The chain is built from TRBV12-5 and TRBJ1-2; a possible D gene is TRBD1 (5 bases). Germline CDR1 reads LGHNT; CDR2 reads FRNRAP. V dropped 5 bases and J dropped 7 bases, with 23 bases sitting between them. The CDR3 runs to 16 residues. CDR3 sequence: CASGQGDRGVIFGYTF. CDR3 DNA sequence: TGTGCTAGTGGTCAAGGGGACCGCGGGGTTATTTTTGGCTACACCTTC.

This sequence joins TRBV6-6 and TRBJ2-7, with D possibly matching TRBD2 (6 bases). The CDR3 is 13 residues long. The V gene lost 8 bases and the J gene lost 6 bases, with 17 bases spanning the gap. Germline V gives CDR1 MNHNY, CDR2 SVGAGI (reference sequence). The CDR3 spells CASGTSTSSEQYF. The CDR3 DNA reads TGTGCCAGCGGTACCTCTACTAGCAGCGAGCAGTACTTC.

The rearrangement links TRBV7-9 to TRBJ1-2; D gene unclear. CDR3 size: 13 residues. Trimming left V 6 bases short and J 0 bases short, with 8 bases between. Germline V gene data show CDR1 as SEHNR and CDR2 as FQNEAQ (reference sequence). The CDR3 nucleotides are TGTGCCAGCAGTCTAGGCACTAACTATGGCTACACCTTC. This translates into CASSLGTNYGYTF. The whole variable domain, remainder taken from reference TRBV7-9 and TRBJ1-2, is DTGVSQNPRHKITKRGQNVTFRCDPISEHNRLYWYRQTLGQGPEFLTYFQNEAQLEKSRLLSDRFSAERPKGSFSTLEIQRTEQGDSAMYLCASSLGTNYGYTFGSGTRLTVV.

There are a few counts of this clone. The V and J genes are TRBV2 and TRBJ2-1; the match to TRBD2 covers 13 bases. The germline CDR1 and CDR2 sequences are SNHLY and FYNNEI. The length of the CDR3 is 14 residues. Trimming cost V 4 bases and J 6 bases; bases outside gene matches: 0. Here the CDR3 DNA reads TGTGCCAGCAGTGGACTAGCGGGAGGCAATGAGCAGTTCTTC. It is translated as CASSGLAGGNEQFF. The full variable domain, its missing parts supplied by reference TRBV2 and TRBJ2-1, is EPEVTQTPSHQVTQMGQEVILRCVPISNHLYFYWYRQILGQKVEFLVSFYNNEISEKSEIFDDQFSVERPDGSNFTLKIRSTKLEDSAMYFCASSGLAGGNEQFFGPGTRLTVL.

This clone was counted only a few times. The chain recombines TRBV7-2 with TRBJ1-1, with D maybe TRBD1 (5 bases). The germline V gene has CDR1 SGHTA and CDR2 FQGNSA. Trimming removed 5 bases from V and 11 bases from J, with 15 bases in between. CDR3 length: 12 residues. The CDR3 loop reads CASSLDSQMAFF. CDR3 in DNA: TGTGCCAGCAGCCTTGACAGTCAAATGGCTTTCTTT.

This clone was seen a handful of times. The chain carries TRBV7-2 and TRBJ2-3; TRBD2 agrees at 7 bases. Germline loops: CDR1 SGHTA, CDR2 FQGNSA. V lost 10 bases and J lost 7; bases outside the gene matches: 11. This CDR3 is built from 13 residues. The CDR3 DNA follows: TGTGCCACCATCGCGGCTAGCGGTCATACGCAGTATTTT. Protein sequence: CATIAASGHTQYF.

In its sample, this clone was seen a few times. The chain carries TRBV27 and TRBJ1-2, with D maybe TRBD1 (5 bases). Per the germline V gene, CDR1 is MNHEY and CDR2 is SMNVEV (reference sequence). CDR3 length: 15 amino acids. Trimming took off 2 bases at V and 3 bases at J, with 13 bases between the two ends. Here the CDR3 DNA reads TGTGCCAGCAGTTTAGGGGGGAGCCCCTACTATGGCTACACCTTC. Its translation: CASSLGGSPYYGYTF.

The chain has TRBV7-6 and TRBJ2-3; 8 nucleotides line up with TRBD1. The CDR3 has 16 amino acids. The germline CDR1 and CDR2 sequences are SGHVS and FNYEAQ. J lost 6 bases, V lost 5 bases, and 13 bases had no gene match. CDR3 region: CASSHPVGQGTDTQYF. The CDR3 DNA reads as TGTGCCAGCAGCCATCCCGTCGGACAGGGAACTGATACGCAGTATTTT. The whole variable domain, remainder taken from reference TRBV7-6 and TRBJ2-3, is GAGVSQSPRYKVTKRGQDVALRCDPISGHVSLYWYRQALGQGPEFLTYFNYEAQQDKSGLPNDRFSAERPEGSISTLTIQRTEQRDSAMYRCASSHPVGQGTDTQYFGPGTRLTVL.

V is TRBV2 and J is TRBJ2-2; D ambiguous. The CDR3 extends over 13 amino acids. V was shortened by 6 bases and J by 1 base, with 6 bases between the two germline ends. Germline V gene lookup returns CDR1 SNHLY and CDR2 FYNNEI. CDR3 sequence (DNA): TGTGCCAGCAGGACAAGGAACACCGGGGAGCTGTTTTTT. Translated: CASRTRNTGELFF. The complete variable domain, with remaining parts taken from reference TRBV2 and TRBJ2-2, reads EPEVTQTPSHQVTQMGQEVILRCVPISNHLYFYWYRQILGQKVEFLVSFYNNEISEKSEIFDDQFSVERPDGSNFTLKIRSTKLEDSAMYFCASRTRNTGELFFGEGSRLTVL.

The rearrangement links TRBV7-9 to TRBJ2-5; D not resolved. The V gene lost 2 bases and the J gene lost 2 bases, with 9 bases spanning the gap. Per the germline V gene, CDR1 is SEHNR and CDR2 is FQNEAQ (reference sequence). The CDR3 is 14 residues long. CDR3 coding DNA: TGTGCCAGCAGCTTAAGTTTAACTCAAGAGACCCAGTACTTC. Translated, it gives CASSLSLTQETQYF.

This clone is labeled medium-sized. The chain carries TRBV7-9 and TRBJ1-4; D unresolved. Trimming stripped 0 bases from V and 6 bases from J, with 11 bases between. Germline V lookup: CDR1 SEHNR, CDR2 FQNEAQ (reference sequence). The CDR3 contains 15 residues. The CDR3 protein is CASSLAAGGDEKLFF. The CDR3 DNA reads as TGTGCCAGCAGCTTAGCGGCAGGAGGAGATGAAAAACTGTTTTTT.

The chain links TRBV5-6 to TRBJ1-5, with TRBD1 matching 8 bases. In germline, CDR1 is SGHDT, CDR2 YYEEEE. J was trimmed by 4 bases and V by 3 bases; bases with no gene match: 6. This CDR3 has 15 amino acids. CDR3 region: CASSSTGVLNQPQHF. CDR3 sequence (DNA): TGTGCCAGCAGCTCGACAGGGGTTTTGAATCAGCCCCAGCATTTT.

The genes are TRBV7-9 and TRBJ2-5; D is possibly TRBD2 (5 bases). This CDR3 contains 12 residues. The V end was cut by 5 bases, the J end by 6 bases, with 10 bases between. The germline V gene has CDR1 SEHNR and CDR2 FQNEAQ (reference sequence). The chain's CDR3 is CASSPSSKTQYF. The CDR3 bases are TGTGCCAGCAGCCCTAGCTCGAAGACCCAGTACTTC. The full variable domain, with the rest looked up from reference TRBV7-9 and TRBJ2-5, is DTGVSQNPRHKITKRGQNVTFRCDPISEHNRLYWYRQTLGQGPEFLTYFQNEAQLEKSRLLSDRFSAERPKGSFSTLEIQRTEQGDSAMYLCASSPSSKTQYFGPGTRLLVL.

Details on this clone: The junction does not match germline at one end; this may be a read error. CDR3 sequence reads: CASSFDGTVREAQYF. The CDR3 nucleotides are TGTGCCAGCAGCTTCGATGGGACAGTAAGAGAGGCCCAGTACTTC. J is TRBJ2-5 and V is TRBV11-2; 7 positions agree with TRBD1. The CDR3 is 15 amino acids. Per germline, CDR1 SGHAT and CDR2 FQNNGV. The full variable domain, with the rest looked up from reference TRBV11-2 and TRBJ2-5, is EAGVAQSPRYKIIEKRQSVAFWCNPISGHATLYWYQQILGQGPKLLIQFQNNGVVDDSQLPKDRFSAERLKGVDSTLKIQPAKLEDSAVYLCASSFDGTVREAQYFGPGTRLLVL.

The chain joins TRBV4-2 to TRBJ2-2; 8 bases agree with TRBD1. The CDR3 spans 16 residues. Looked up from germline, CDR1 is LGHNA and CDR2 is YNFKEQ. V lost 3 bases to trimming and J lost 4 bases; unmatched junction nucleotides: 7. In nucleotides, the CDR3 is TGTGCCAGCAGCCACCTAAGGACAGGGCGCACCGGGGAGCTGTTTTTT. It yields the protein CASSHLRTGRTGELFF.

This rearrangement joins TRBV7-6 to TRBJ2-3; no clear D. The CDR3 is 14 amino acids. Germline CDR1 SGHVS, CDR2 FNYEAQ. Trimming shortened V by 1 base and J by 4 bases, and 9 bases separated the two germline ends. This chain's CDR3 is CASSLEYRADTQYF. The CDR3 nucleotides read TGTGCCAGCAGCTTAGAGTACCGGGCAGATACGCAGTATTTT. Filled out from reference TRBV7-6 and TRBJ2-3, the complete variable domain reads GAGVSQSPRYKVTKRGQDVALRCDPISGHVSLYWYRQALGQGPEFLTYFNYEAQQDKSGLPNDRFSAERPEGSISTLTIQRTEQRDSAMYRCASSLEYRADTQYFGPGTRLTVL.

CDR3 amino acids: CASTEAYGYTF. CDR3 DNA: TGTGCCAGCACGGAGGCCTATGGCTACACCTTC. This rearrangement joins TRBV6-6 to TRBJ1-2, with D unresolved. Trimming left V 7 bases short and J 4 bases short, with 7 bases between. The V gene's germline CDR1 is MNHNY and CDR2 SVGAGI (reference sequence). The CDR3 length is 11 residues.

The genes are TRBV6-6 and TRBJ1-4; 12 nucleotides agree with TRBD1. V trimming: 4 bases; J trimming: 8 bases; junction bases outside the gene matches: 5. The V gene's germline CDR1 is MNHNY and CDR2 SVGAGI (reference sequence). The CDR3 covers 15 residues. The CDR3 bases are TGTGCCAGCAGTTCGGGGACAGGGGGCGAAGAAAAACTGTTTTTT. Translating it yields CASSSGTGGEEKLFF.

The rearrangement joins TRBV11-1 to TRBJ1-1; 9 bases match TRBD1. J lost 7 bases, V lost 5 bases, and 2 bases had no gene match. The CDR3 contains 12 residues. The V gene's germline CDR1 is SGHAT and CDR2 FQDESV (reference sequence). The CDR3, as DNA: TGTGCCAGCAGCGTGGGACAGGGTGAAGCTTTCTTT. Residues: CASSVGQGEAFF.

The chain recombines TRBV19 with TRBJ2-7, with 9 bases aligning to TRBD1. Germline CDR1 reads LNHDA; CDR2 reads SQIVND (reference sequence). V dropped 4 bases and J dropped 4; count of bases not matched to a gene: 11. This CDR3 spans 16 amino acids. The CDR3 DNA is TGTGCCAGTAGTAACCTCGGGACAGGGAGGTCGTACGAGCAGTACTTC. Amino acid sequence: CASSNLGTGRSYEQYF.

The CDR3 protein is CASSLAGVTDTQYF. The DNA for the CDR3 is TGTGCCAGCAGTTTGGCAGGGGTCACAGATACGCAGTATTTT. J is TRBJ2-3 and V is TRBV27; TRBD1 is a possible D gene (6 bases). The CDR3 has 14 amino acids. Germline CDR1 MNHEY, CDR2 SMNVEV (reference sequence). V lost 3 bases to trimming and J lost 2 bases, with 9 bases between them.

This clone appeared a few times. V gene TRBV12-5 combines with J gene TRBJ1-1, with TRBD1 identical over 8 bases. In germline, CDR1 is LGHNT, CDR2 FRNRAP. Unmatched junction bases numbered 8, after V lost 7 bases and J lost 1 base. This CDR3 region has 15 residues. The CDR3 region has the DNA TGTGCTAGTGTTATCCCCGGGACAGGGAACACTGAAGCTTTCTTT. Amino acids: CASVIPGTGNTEAFF. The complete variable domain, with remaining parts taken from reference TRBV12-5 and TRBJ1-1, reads DARVTQTPRHKVTEMGQEVTMRCQPILGHNTVFWYRQTMMQGLELLAYFRNRAPLDDSGMPKDRFSAEMPDATLATLKIQPSEPRDSAVYFCASVIPGTGNTEAFFGQGTRLTVV.

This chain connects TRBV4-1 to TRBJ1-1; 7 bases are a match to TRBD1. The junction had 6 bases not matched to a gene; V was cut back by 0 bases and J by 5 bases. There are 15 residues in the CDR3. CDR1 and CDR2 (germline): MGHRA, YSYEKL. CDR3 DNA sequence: TGCGCCAGCAGCCAAGATCAGGGGGTGCGTACTGAAGCTTTCTTT. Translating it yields CASSQDQGVRTEAFF.

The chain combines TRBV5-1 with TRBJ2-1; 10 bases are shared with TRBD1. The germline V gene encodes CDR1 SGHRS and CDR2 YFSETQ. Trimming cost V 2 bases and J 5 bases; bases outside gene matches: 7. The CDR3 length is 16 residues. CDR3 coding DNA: TGCGCCAGCAGCTTTAATCCGGGACAGGGGAACAATGAGCAGTTCTTC. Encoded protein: CASSFNPGQGNNEQFF.

The CDR3 bases are TGTGCCAGCAGCTTATCAGTCCCCGGGGAGCTGTTTTTT. Protein product: CASSLSVPGELFF. The V and J genes are TRBV5-6 and TRBJ2-2, with no clear D. This CDR3 spans 13 amino acids. CDR1 is SGHDT, CDR2 YYEEEE, per germline. V lost 2 bases and J 6 bases, leaving 8 bases between the germline ends.

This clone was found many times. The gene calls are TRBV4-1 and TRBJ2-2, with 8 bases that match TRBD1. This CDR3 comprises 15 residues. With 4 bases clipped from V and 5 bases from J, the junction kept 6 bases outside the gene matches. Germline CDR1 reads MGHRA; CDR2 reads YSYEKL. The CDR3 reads CASSRNRGSTGELFF. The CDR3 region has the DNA TGCGCCAGCAGCCGGAACAGGGGGTCTACCGGGGAGCTGTTTTTT.

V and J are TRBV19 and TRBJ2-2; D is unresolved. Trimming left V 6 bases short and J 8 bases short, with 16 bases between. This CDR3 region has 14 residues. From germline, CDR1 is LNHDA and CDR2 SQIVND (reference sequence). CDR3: CASSSRSHPGELFF. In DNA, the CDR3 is TGTGCCAGTAGCTCTAGGTCTCATCCGGGGGAGCTGTTTTTT.